The present TCR beta chain was sequenced within a study of blood T cell repertoires in COVID-19. The assay was immunoSEQ multiplex PCR, and TCRdb's table has in-frame clones only and misses some. Of approximately 280,000 clones detected, approximately 85% appear once; the ten largest clones hold 9.4%. From germline, CDR1 is WNHNN and CDR2 SYGVQD (reference sequence). V lost 3 bases to trimming and J lost 7 bases, with 12 bases between them. This CDR3 comprises 13 residues. The chain is built from TRBV10-1 and TRBJ1-2; possibly TRBD1 for D (6 bases). The TCR was taken from a man between 18 and 29 years old with active or convalescent COVID-19. Sequencing was performed on peripheral blood. The DNA for the CDR3 is TGCGCCAGCAGTGAAAACAGGGTCTCTGGCTACACCTTC. Translation: CASSENRVSGYTF.